The present T cell receptor beta chain was sequenced within a study of shared clonotypes between healthy human individuals. Study-level background: Each donor contributed plates that comprised three CD4 naive, three CD4 memory, two CD8 naive and one CD8 memory. Study-level points and caveats: Naive subsets usually exceeded memory subsets in estimated richness.

Germline V gene lookup returns CDR1 SGHAT and CDR2 FQNNGV. The CDR3 runs 13 residues. Trimming removed 5 bases at V and 5 bases at J, with 12 bases between. About this clone itself: Its target is unknown.

For every subset, genomic DNA was evenly distributed across several immunoSEQ plates. Study processing details: Filtering differed since immunoSEQ provided only junctions, with no quality scores. TCRdb's copy holds only in-frame clones and misses some; the assay was immunoSEQ multiplex PCR. V, J and clone size are those of that table, while D and trimming were read from the DNA. The sample lists around 720,000 clones; 55% to 85% were seen once. The V and J genes are TRBV11-2 and TRBJ1-1; D call uncertain. The source of this sequence is a woman aged 30 to 39 in good health. Sequenced material: memory CD4+ T cells sorted from blood. Subset denoted: CD45RA-negative fraction. The CDR3 here is CASSPAGWTEAFF. The DNA for the CDR3 is TGTGCCAGCAGCCCCGCCGGGTGGACTGAAGCTTTCTTT. The entire variable domain, with the rest obtained from reference TRBV11-2 and TRBJ1-1, is as follows: EAGVAQSPRYKIIEKRQSVAFWCNPISGHATLYWYQQILGQGPKLLIQFQNNGVVDDSQLPKDRFSAERLKGVDSTLKIQPAKLEDSAVYLCASSPAGWTEAFFGQGTRLTVV.